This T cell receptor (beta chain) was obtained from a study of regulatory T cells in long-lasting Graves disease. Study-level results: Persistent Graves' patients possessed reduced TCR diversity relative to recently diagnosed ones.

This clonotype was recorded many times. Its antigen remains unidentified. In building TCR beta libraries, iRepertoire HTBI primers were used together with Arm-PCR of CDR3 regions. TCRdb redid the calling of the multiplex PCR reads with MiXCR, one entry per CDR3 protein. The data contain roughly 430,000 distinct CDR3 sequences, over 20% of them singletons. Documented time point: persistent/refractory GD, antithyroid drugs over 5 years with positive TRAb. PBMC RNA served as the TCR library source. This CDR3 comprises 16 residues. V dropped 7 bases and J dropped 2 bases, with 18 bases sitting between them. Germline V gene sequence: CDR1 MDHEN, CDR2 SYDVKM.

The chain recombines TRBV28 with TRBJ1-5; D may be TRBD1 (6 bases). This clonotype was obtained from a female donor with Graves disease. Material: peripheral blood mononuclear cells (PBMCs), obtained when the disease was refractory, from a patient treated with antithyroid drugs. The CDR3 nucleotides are TGTGCCAGCACCGAATTCGGGGGCGGGGGCAATCAGCCCCAGCATTTT. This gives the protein CASTEFGGGGNQPQHF.